This T cell receptor (beta chain) was documented in a study of T cells after yellow fever vaccination. The V segment lost 2 bases and the J segment 7 bases; nucleotides outside the gene matches: 13. Per germline, CDR1 LGHDT and CDR2 YNNKEL (reference sequence). The CDR3 sequence is 17 residues long. Generation of TCR cDNA used 5'RACE template switching (which added a universal primer site and UMIs). A single record per CDR3 protein comes from TCRdb applying MiXCR to the 5' RACE reads. The sample has 50,000 or so distinct CDR3 sequences, approximately 6.6% seen once. Overall study results and limits: Repertoires sorted by FACS could include abundant clonotypes that are contaminants from the bulk population.

The chain employs TRBV3-1 and TRBJ2-1; 8 nucleotides agree with TRBD2. The receptor was derived from a man between 18 and 29 years old who received the YFV17D yellow fever vaccine. Sequenced here: CD8+ T cells not binding an NS4B(214-222) dextramer, sorted from PBMCs, sampled roughly 45 days after the first yellow fever vaccination. The CDR3 DNA follows: TGTGCCAGCAGCCAACTCTTATCGGGAGGGAATCGAAATGAGCAGTTCTTC. This gives the protein CASSQLLSGGNRNEQFF.